This TCR beta chain was captured by sequencing in a study of blood T cell repertoires in COVID-19. Data came from immunoSEQ multiplex PCR; TCRdb stores just in-frame clones and leaves some out. The table shows approximately 220,000 clones, with 85% to 90% occurring only once. Germline V CDR1 and CDR2: MDHEN, SYDVKM. This CDR3 has 15 residues. Trimming removed 4 bases at V and 5 bases at J, with 15 bases between. Sequenced: PBMCs or T cells enriched from blood (not recorded which). This clonotype originated in a man aged 25 to 40 who had recovered from COVID-19. The rearrangement joins TRBV28 to TRBJ2-1, with D tentatively TRBD1 (6 bases). CDR3 in DNA: TGTGCCAGCAGTTGGGATGAACAGGGAAACAATGAGCAGTTCTTC. Translation: CASSWDEQGNNEQFF.